This T cell receptor (beta chain) emerged from a study of cytomegalovirus exposure and HLA in healthy donors. Across the study: Among the approximately 400 genotyped donors, over 70% were placed in the Caucasian-associated ancestry cluster.

V was shortened by 3 bases and J by 1 base, with 7 bases between the two germline ends. CDR3 length equals 13 residues. CDR1 SGHDT and CDR2 YYEEEE come from the germline V gene. As for this clone: The antigen remains undetermined.

General observations from the study: In a later analysis, most CMV-associated TCR beta chains appeared HLA-restricted. In an earlier analysis, most TCR beta V segments were productive about 87% or about 30% of the time. A later analysis appeared to link common viral pathogens to several of the most significant clusters.

It was with 60 Vbeta and 13 Jbeta primers that the PCR ran. Data came from immunoSEQ multiplex PCR; TCRdb stores just in-frame clones and leaves some out. The repertoire includes about 110,000 clones, approximately 73% of them detected once, and 7.8% sits in the top ten. This chain links TRBV5-6 with TRBJ2-5; no reliable D call. The sequence was obtained from a man aged 25 to 40 in good health and CMV-seronegative. Sequenced: PBMCs. CDR3 loop: CASSYEAQETQYF. In DNA form, the CDR3 reads TGTGCCAGCAGCTACGAGGCCCAAGAGACCCAGTACTTC.